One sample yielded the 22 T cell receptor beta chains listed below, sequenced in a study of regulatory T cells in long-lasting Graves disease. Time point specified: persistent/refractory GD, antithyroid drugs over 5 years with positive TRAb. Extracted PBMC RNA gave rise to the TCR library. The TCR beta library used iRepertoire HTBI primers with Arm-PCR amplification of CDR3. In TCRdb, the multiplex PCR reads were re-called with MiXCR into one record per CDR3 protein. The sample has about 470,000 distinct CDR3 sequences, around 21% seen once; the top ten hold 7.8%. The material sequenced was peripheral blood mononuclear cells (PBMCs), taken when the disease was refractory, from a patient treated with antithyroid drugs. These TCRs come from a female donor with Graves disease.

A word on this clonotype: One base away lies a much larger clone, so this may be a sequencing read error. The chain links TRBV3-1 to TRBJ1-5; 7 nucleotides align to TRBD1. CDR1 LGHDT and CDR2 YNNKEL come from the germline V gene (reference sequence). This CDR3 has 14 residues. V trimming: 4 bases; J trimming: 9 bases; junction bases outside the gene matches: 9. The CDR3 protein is CASSPRQGGRPQHF. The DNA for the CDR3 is TGTGCCAGCAGCCCCCGACAGGGCGGTCGGCCCCAGCATTTT.

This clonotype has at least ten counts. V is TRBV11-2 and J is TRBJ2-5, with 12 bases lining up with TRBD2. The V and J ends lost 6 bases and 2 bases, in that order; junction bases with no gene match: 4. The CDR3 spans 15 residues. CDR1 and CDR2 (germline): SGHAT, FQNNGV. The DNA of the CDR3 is TGTGCCAGCAGTCACGGACTAGCGGGACAAGAGACCCAGTACTTC. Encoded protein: CASSHGLAGQETQYF.

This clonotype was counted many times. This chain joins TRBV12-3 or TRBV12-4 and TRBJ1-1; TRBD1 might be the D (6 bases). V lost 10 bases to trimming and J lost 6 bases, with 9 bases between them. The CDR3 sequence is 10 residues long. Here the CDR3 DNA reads TGTGCCACCAGGGGAGCTGAAGCTTTCTTT. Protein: CATRGAEAFF.

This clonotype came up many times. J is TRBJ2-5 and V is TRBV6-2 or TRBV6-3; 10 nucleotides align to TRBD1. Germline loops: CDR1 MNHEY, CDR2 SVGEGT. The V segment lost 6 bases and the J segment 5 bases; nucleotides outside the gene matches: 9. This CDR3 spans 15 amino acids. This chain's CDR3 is CASSATGGEGETQYF. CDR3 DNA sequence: TGTGCCAGCAGCGCGACAGGGGGCGAAGGGGAGACCCAGTACTTC.

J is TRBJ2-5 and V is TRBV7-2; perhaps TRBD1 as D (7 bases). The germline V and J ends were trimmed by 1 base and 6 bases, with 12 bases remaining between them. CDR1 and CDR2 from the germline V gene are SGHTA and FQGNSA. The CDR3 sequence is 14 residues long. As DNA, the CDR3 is TGTGCCAGCAGCTTAGTAGCAGGGGGGAAGACCCAGTACTTC. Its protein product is CASSLVAGGKTQYF.

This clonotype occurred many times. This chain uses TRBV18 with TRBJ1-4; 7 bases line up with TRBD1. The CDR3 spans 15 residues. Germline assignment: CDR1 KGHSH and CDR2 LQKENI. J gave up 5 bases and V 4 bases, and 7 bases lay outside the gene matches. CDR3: CASSQTGAENEKLFF. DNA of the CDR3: TGTGCCAGCTCACAAACAGGGGCGGAGAATGAAAAACTGTTTTTT.

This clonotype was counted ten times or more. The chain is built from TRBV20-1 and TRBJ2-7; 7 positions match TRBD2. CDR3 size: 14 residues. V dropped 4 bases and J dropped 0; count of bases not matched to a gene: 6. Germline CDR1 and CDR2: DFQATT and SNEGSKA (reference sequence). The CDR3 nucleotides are TGCAGTGCTACCGTCGCGGGAGCCTCCTACGAGCAGTACTTC. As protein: CSATVAGASYEQYF.

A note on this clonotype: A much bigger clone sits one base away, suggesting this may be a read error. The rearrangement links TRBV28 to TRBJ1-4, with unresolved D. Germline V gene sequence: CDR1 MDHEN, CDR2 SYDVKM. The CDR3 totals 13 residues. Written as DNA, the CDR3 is TGTGCCAGCAGCCGGGTTTATAATGAAAGACTGTTTTTT. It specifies CASSRVYNERLFF. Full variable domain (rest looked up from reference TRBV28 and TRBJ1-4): DVKVTQSSRYLVKRTGEKVFLECVQDMDHENMFWYRQDPGLGLRLIYFSYDVKMKEKGDIPEGYSVSREKKERFSLILESASTNQTSMYLCASSRVYNERLFFGSGTQLSVL.

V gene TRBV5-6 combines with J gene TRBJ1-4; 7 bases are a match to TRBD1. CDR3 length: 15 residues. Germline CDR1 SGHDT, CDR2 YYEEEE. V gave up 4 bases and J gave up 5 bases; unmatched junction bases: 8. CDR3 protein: CASSPLGTANEKLFF. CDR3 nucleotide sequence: TGTGCCAGCAGCCCCCTGGGGACAGCAAATGAAAAACTGTTTTTT.

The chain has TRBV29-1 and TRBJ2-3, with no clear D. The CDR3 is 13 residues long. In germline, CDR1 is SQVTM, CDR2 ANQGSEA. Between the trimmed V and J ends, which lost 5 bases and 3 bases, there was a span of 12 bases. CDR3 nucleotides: TGCAGCGTTAGTGGGCCTATGACAGATACGCAGTATTTT. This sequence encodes CSVSGPMTDTQYF.

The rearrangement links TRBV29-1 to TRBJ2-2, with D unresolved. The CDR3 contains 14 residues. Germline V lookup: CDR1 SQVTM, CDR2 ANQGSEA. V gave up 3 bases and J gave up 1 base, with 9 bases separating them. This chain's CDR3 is CSVEGIQNTGELFF. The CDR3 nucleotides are TGCAGCGTTGAGGGTATTCAGAACACCGGGGAGCTGTTTTTT.

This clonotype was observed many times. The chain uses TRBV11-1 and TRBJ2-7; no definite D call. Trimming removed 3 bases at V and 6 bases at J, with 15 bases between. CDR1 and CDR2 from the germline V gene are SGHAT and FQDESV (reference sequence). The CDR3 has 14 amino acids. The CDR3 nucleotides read TGTGCCAGCAGCTTCTTAATCGGACGTGGCGAGCAGTACTTC. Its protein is CASSFLIGRGEQYF.

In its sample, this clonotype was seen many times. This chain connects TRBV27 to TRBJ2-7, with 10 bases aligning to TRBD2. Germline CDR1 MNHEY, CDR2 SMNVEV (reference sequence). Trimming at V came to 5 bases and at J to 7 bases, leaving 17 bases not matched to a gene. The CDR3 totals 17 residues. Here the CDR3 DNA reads TGTGCCAGCAGTCCAATAGATGGAGTAGCGGGAGGCGGGGAGCAGTACTTC. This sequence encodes CASSPIDGVAGGGEQYF.

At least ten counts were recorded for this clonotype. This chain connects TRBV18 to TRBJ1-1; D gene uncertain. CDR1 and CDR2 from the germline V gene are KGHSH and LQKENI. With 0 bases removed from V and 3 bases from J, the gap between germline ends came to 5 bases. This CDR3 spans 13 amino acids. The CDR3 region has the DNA TGTGCCAGCTCACCACCGGAGGACACTGAAGCTTTCTTT. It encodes CASSPPEDTEAFF.

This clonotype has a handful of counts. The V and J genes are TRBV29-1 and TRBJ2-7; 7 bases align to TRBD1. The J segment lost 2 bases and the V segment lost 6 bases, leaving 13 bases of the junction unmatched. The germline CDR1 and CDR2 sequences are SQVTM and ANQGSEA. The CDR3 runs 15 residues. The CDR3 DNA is TGCAGCGTAGGGACAGTCAATTCGGGAACCTACGAGCAGTACTTC. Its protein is CSVGTVNSGTYEQYF.

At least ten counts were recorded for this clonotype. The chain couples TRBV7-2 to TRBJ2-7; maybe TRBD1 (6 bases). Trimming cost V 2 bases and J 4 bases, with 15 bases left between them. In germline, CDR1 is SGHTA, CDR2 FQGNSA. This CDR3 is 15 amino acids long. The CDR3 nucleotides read TGTGCCAGCAGCTTAAGGGCAGGGGCGAGGTACGAGCAGTACTTC. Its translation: CASSLRAGARYEQYF.

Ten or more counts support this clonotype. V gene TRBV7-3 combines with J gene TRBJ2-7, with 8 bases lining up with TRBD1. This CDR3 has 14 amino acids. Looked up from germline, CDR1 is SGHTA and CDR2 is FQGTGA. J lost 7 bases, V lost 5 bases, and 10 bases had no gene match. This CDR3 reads CASSHGTGGTEQYF. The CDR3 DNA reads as TGTGCCAGCAGCCACGGGACAGGTGGGACTGAGCAGTACTTC.

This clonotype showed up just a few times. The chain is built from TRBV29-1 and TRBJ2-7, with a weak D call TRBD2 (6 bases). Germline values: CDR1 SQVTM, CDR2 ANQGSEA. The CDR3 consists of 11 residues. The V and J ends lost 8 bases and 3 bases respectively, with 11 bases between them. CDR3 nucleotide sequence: TGCAGCACGAGGAGGGGCTACGAGCAGTACTTC. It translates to CSTRRGYEQYF.

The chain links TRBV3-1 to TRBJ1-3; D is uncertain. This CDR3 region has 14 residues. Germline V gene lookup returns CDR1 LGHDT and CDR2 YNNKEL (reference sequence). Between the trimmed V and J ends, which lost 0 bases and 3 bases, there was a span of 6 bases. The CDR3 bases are TGTGCCAGCAGCCAAGAAGGGTATGGAAACACCATATATTTT. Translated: CASSQEGYGNTIYF.

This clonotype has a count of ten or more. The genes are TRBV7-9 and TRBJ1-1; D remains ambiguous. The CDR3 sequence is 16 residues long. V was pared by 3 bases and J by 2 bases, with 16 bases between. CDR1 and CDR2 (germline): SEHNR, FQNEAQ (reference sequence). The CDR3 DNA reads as TGTGCCAGCAGCTTTGTCCAGGCCGGGCTAAACACTGAAGCTTTCTTT. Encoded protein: CASSFVQAGLNTEAFF.

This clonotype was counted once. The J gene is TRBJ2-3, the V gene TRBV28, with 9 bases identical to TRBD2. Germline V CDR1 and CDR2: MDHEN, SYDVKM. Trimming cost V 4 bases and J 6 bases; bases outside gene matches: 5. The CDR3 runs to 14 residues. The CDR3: CASSSLAGLDTQYF. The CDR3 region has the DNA TGTGCCAGCAGTTCCCTAGCGGGATTGGATACGCAGTATTTT.

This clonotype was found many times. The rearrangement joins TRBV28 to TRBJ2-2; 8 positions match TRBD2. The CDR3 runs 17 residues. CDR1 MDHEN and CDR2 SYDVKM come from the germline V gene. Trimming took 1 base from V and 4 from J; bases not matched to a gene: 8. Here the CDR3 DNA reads TGTGCCAGCAGTTTATTCCGACGGGAGGGTCGCACCGGGGAGCTGTTTTTT. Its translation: CASSLFRREGRTGELFF.